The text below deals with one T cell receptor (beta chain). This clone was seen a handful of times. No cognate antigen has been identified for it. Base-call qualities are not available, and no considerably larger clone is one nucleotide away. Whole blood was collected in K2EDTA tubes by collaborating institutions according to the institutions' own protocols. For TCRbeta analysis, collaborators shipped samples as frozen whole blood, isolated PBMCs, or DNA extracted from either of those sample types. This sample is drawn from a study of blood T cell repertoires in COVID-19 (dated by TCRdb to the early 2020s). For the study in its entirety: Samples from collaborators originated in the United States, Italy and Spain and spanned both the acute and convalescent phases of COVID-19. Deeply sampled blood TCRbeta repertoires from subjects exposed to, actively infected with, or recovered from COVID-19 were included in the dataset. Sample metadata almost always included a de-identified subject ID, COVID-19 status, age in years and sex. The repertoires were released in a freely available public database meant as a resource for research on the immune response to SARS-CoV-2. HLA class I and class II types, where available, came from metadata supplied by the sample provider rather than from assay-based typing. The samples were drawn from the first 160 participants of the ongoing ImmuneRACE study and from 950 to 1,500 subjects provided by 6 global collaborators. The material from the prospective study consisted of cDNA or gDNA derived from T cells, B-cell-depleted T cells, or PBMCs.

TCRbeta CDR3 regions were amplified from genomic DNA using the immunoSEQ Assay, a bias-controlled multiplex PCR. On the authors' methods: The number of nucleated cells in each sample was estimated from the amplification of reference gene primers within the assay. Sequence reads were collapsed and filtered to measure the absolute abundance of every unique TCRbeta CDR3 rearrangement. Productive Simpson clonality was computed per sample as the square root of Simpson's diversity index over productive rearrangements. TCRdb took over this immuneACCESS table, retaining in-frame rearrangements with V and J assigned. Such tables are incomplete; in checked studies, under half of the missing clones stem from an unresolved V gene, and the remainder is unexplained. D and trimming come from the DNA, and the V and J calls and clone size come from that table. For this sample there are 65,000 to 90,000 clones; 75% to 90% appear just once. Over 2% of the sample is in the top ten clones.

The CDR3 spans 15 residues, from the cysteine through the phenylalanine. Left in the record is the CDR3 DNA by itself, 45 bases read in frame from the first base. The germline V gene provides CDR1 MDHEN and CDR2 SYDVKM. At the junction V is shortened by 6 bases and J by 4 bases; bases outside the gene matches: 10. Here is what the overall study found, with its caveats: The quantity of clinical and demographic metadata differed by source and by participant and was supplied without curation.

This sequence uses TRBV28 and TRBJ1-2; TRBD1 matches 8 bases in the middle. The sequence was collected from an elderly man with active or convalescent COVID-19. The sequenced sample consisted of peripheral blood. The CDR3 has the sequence CASSSPRTGSYGYTF. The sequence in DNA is TGTGCCAGCAGCTCCCCAAGGACAGGGAGCTATGGCTACACCTTC.